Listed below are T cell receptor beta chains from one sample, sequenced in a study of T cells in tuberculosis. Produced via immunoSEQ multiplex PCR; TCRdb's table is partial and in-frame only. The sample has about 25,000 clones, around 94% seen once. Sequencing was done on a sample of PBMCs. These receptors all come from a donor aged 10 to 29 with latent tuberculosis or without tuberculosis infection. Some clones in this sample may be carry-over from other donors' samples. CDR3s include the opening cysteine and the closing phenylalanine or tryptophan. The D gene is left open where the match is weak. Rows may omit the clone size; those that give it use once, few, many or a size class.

CDR3nt: TGTGCCAGCAGTGAAGATCTGGGCAAGAATGAAGCTTTCTTT
CDR3aa: CASSEDLGKNEAFF
v_gene: TRBV2
abundance: NA
j_gene: TRBJ1-1
d_gene: NA

CDR3nt: TGTGCCATCAGCTTGACAGAAGTAAACACCGGGGAGCTGTTTTTT
CDR3aa: CAISLTEVNTGELFF
v_gene: TRBV10-3
abundance: NA
j_gene: TRBJ2-2
d_gene: NA

CDR3nt: TGTGCCTGGGGGGCGGCCAGTGAAGCTTTCTTT
CDR3aa: CAWGAASEAFF
v_gene: TRBV30
abundance: NA
j_gene: TRBJ1-1
d_gene: NA

CDR3nt: TGTGCCAGCAGCTTTGGGGGCCGGACGGGCGATGAGCAGTTCTTC
CDR3aa: CASSFGGRTGDEQFF
v_gene: TRBV7-9
abundance: once
j_gene: TRBJ2-1
d_gene: NA

CDR3nt: TGTGCCAGCAGGCCAACAGGGGGCTTCACCGGGGAGCTGTTTTTT
CDR3aa: CASRPTGGFTGELFF
v_gene: TRBV6-6
abundance: NA
j_gene: TRBJ2-2
d_gene: TRBD1

CDR3nt: TGTGCCAGCAGCTTGACAGAGGGTAGTGGCTACACCTTC
CDR3aa: CASSLTEGSGYTF
v_gene: TRBV5-4
abundance: NA
j_gene: TRBJ1-2
d_gene: NA

CDR3nt: TGCGCCAGCAAACCTCTTGACAGGGCGAACTATGGCTACACCTTC
CDR3aa: CASKPLDRANYGYTF
v_gene: TRBV4-1
abundance: NA
j_gene: TRBJ1-2
d_gene: TRBD1

CDR3nt: TGTGCCAGCAGGGGGACAGGGGTGGGGAAGACCCAGTACTTC
CDR3aa: CASRGTGVGKTQYF
v_gene: TRBV7-9
abundance: NA
j_gene: TRBJ2-5
d_gene: TRBD1

CDR3nt: TGTGCCATCAGTGAGTCAGCATATCAGCCCCAGCATTTT
CDR3aa: CAISESAYQPQHF
v_gene: TRBV10-3
abundance: NA
j_gene: TRBJ1-5
d_gene: NA

CDR3nt: TGTGCCAGCAGCTTAGTCAGCGGGAGAACCCGACAGCAGTTCTTC
CDR3aa: CASSLVSGRTRQQFF
v_gene: TRBV13
abundance: NA
j_gene: TRBJ2-1
d_gene: TRBD2

CDR3nt: TGTGCCAGCAGCCCGATTTCTAGCGGGATCTCCTACGAGCAGTACTTC
CDR3aa: CASSPISSGISYEQYF
v_gene: TRBV28
abundance: NA
j_gene: TRBJ2-7
d_gene: TRBD2

CDR3nt: TGTGCCAGCAGCTTAGGTGGGGTCAGGGGGCCTTCTTACACCGGGGAGCTGTTTTTT
CDR3aa: CASSLGGVRGPSYTGELFF
v_gene: TRBV7-9
abundance: NA
j_gene: TRBJ2-2
d_gene: TRBD1

CDR3nt: TGTGCCAGCAGCGAACTAGCGGGGGGTCAAGATACGCAGTATTTT
CDR3aa: CASSELAGGQDTQYF
v_gene: TRBV6-1
abundance: NA
j_gene: TRBJ2-3
d_gene: TRBD2

CDR3nt: TGTGCCAGCAGAGGTACAGGGTATCCCTTCTATGGCTACACCTTC
CDR3aa: CASRGTGYPFYGYTF
v_gene: TRBV27
abundance: NA
j_gene: TRBJ1-2
d_gene: NA

CDR3nt: TGTGCCAGTAGTTTTACAGGGATCGGGGAGCTGTTTTTT
CDR3aa: CASSFTGIGELFF
v_gene: TRBV19
abundance: NA
j_gene: TRBJ2-2
d_gene: NA

CDR3nt: TGTGCCAGCAATGAGGTGGGCAATGAGCAGTTCTTC
CDR3aa: CASNEVGNEQFF
v_gene: TRBV14
abundance: NA
j_gene: TRBJ2-1
d_gene: NA

CDR3nt: TGCGCCAGCAGCCCAGCGGGACACCTGAACACTGAAGCTTTCTTT
CDR3aa: CASSPAGHLNTEAFF
v_gene: TRBV5-1
abundance: NA
j_gene: TRBJ1-1
d_gene: NA

CDR3nt: TGTGCCAGCAGCTTAACGGGGGGGCCAAAAGATACGCAGTATTTT
CDR3aa: CASSLTGGPKDTQYF
v_gene: TRBV7-2
abundance: NA
j_gene: TRBJ2-3
d_gene: TRBD2

CDR3nt: TGTGCCAGCGGACCGACAGTTGGGTTCTATGGCTACACCTTC
CDR3aa: CASGPTVGFYGYTF
v_gene: TRBV27
abundance: NA
j_gene: TRBJ1-2
d_gene: NA

CDR3nt: TGTGCCATCAGTGACGCCGGGACAGGAGGCAATCAGCCCCAGCATTTT
CDR3aa: CAISDAGTGGNQPQHF
v_gene: TRBV10-3
abundance: NA
j_gene: TRBJ1-5
d_gene: TRBD1

CDR3nt: TGCAGCGGCAGTGGAGGCGGCACTGAAGCTTTCTTT
CDR3aa: CSGSGGGTEAFF
v_gene: TRBV29-1
abundance: NA
j_gene: TRBJ1-1
d_gene: NA

CDR3nt: TGCGCCAGCAGCCAAGAGTCCCTAGCGGGGGGGTGTTGTGGGTACAATGAGCAGTTCTTC
CDR3aa: CASSQESLAGGCCGYNEQFF
v_gene: TRBV4-1
abundance: NA
j_gene: TRBJ2-1
d_gene: TRBD2

CDR3nt: TGCGCCAGCCGAAGCGGGAGAGACTACGAGCAGTACTTC
CDR3aa: CASRSGRDYEQYF
v_gene: TRBV5-1
abundance: NA
j_gene: TRBJ2-7
d_gene: TRBD2